The 10 T cell receptor beta chains given below trace back to one sample, sequenced in a study of identical twins. MiXCR, run by TCRdb on the 5' RACE reads, gives a single entry per CDR3 protein. The sample has approximately 20,000 distinct CDR3 sequences, 69% seen once. Sequencing input: memory (CD45RO+) T cells sorted from blood. These receptors all stem from a woman younger than 35 in good health. This table probably holds off-target reads from a library built for another chain.

The V call is TRBV20-1, the J call TRBJ2-1, with D possibly being TRBD1 or TRBD2 (5 bases each). V gave up 1 base and J gave up 14 bases, with 18 bases separating them. The length of the CDR3 is 13 residues. CDR1 and CDR2 from the germline V gene are DFQATT and SNEGSKA (reference sequence). CDR3 loop: CSARGMRALGEFF. CDR3 in DNA: TGCAGTGCTAGAGGAATGCGGGCCCTAGGGGAGTTCTTC.

This chain joins TRBV7-2 and TRBJ2-5; TRBD2 agrees at 8 bases. The CDR3 spans 15 residues. V dropped 6 bases and J dropped 4; count of bases not matched to a gene: 10. Germline V CDR1 and CDR2: SGHTA, FQGNSA. CDR3 residues: CASSQAAGVRETQYF. CDR3 in DNA: TGTGCCAGCAGTCAAGCAGCGGGAGTAAGAGAGACCCAGTACTTC. The full variable domain, rest sourced from reference TRBV7-2 and TRBJ2-5, is GAGVSQSPSNKVTEKGKDVELRCDPISGHTALYWYRQSLGQGLEFLIYFQGNSAPDKSGLPSDRFSAERTGGSVSTLTIQRTQQEDSAVYLCASSQAAGVRETQYFGPGTRLLVL.

This clonotype was observed a few times. CDR3 loop: CASSMGLEQFF. CDR3 in DNA: TGTGCCAGTAGTATGGGCCTCGAGCAGTTCTTC. The chain couples TRBV19 to TRBJ2-1; D remains ambiguous. The V end lost 3 bases, the J end lost 10 bases, and 7 bases lay between the germline ends. Germline lookup yields CDR1 LNHDA and CDR2 SQIVND (reference sequence). CDR3 length: 11 residues.

CDR3 amino acids: CATSRHLNTEAFF. CDR3 nucleotides: TGTGCCACCAGCAGACACTTGAACACTGAAGCTTTCTTT. This chain links TRBV15 with TRBJ1-1; D remains unclear. This CDR3 is built from 13 residues. CDR1 and CDR2 from the germline V gene are LNHNV and YYDKDF (reference sequence). Trimming removed 2 bases at V and 0 bases at J, with 4 bases between.

The chain joins TRBV20-1 to TRBJ2-3, with 9 bases identical to TRBD2. V trimming: 4 bases; J trimming: 5 bases; junction bases outside the gene matches: 10. The CDR3 has 15 residues. Germline assignment: CDR1 DFQATT and CDR2 SNEGSKA (reference sequence). CDR3 residues: CSAKGTSLSKDTQYF. The CDR3 nucleotides read TGCAGTGCTAAGGGGACTAGCTTATCAAAAGATACGCAGTATTTT.

The gene calls are TRBV7-9 and TRBJ1-2, with D possibly being TRBD1 (6 bases). This CDR3 spans 16 amino acids. Germline V gives CDR1 SEHNR, CDR2 FQNEAQ (reference sequence). Between the trimmed V and J ends, which lost 4 bases and 0 bases, there was a span of 15 bases. The CDR3 spells CASSSSTGMSNYGYTF. In DNA, the CDR3 is TGTGCCAGCAGCTCGTCTACAGGGATGTCTAACTATGGCTACACCTTC.

The rearrangement joins TRBV20-1 to TRBJ2-7; 7 nucleotides agree with TRBD1. The CDR3 contains 14 residues. J gave up 2 bases and V 2 bases, and 6 bases lay outside the gene matches. Germline V gene lookup returns CDR1 DFQATT and CDR2 SNEGSKA (reference sequence). CDR3 sequence: CSARTGQVPYEQYF. CDR3 sequence (DNA): TGCAGTGCTAGAACCGGACAGGTTCCCTACGAGCAGTACTTC.

Remarks on this clonotype: At one end the junction does not follow the germline gene, possibly because of a read error. The V call is TRBV12-3 or TRBV12-4, the J call TRBJ2-3; D uncertain. CDR3 length equals 14 residues. CDR3 region: CASSLAFGTDTQYF. CDR3 nucleotides: TGTGCCAGCAGCTTAGCCTTTGGCACAGATACGCAGTATTTT.

This chain links TRBV6-8 with TRBJ2-3; D gene ambiguous. The ends were cut back, 0 bases at V and 6 bases at J, with 1 base in the middle. Germline assignment: CDR1 MNHGY and CDR2 SAAAGT. This CDR3 comprises 11 residues. The chain's CDR3 is CASSYSDTQYF. CDR3 DNA sequence: TGTGCCAGCAGTTACTCGGATACGCAGTATTTT.

The V and J genes are TRBV4-2 and TRBJ2-7; TRBD2 agrees at 10 bases. Unmatched junction bases numbered 5, after V lost 5 bases and J lost 1 base. This CDR3 spans 15 amino acids. Per germline, CDR1 LGHNA and CDR2 YNFKEQ. CDR3 DNA: TGTGCCAGCAGCTCCGGGACTAGCGTTTCCTACGAGCAGTACTTC. Translation gives CASSSGTSVSYEQYF.